Detailed here is one TCR beta chain. In the authors' workflow: Researchers report that nucleated cell counts were estimated from reference gene primer amplification. Produced via immunoSEQ multiplex PCR; TCRdb's table is partial and in-frame only. Clone size and the V and J calls come from that table; the DNA yielded D and trimming. The sample shows about 120,000 clones, around 89% of them seen only once. The data derive from a study of blood T cell repertoires in COVID-19. Study-wide context: T cells, B-cell-depleted T cells, or PBMCs supplied cDNA or gDNA.

The CDR3 extends over 15 amino acids. Deletions cut 1 base from V and 3 bases from J, with 13 bases between. CDR1 is LGHDT and CDR2 is YNNKEL in the germline V gene (reference sequence). The rearrangement joins TRBV3-1 (or the pseudogene TRBV3-2) to TRBJ2-7; D is ambiguous. The material sequenced was peripheral blood. This sequence originates from a middle-aged man with acute or convalescent COVID-19. This CDR3 reads CASSQGVTGNYEQYF. CDR3 nucleotide sequence: TGTGCCAGCAGCCAAGGGGTGACTGGCAACTACGAGCAGTACTTC.